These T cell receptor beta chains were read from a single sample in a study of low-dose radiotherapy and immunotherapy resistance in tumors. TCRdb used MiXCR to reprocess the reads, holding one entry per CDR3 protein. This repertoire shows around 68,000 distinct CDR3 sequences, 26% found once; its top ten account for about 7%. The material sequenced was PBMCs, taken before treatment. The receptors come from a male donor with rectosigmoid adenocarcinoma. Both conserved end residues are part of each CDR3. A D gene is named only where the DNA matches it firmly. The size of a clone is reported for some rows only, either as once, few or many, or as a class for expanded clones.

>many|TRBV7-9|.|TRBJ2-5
TGTGCCAGCAGCTTACCCGGTGGGGGCTCCCAAGAGACCCAGTACTTC
CASSLPGGGSQETQYF
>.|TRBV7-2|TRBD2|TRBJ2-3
TGTGCCAGCAGCTTAGAAAAACTAGCGGGGGGGTTTAGCACAGATACGCAGTATTTT
CASSLEKLAGGFSTDTQYF
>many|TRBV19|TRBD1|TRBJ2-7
TGTGCCAGTAGTCCTCGGACGGGCAGGGGGCCGAGCGAGCAGTACTTC
CASSPRTGRGPSEQYF
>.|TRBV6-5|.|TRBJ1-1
TGTGCCAGCAGTTCTGGGGGGGGAACTGAAGCTTTCTTT
CASSSGGGTEAFF
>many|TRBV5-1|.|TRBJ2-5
TGCGCCAGCAGCCCCGGACAGGGAGGGGAGACCCAGTACTTC
CASSPGQGGETQYF
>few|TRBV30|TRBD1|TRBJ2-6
TGTGCCTGGAGTACCACAGGGGCAAAAGTCCTGACTTTC
CAWSTTGAKVLTF
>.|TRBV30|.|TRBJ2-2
TGTGCCTGGAGTGTCCTCCTCGGTTCGACCGGGGAGCTGTTTTTT
CAWSVLLGSTGELFF
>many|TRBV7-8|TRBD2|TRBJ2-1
TGTGCCAGCAGCCCTAGTGGGCGGGGGGCAATTGAGCAGTTCTTC
CASSPSGRGAIEQFF
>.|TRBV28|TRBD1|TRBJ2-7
TGTGCCAGCAGTCTGGACAGGACCTACGAGCAGTACTTC
CASSLDRTYEQYF
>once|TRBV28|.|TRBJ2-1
TGTGCCAGCAATGAGCAGTTCTTC
CASNEQFF
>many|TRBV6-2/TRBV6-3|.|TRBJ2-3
TGTGCCAGCAGTTACCGTTCAGGAAGCACAGATACGCAGTATTTT
CASSYRSGSTDTQYF
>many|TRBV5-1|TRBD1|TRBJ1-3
TGCGCCAGCACCGCGACAGGGAATCCTGGAAACACCATATATTTT
CASTATGNPGNTIYF
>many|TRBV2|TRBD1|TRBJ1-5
TGTGCCAGCAGGGACAGGGAAGGCCAGCCCCAGCATTTT
CASRDREGQPQHF
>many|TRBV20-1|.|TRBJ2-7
TGCAGTGCTAGAGATGGGGCGGGGGCTCCCTACGAGCAGTACTTC
CSARDGAGAPYEQYF
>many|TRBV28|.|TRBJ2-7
TGTGCCAGCGCGGGACAAAGCTACGAGCAGTACTTC
CASAGQSYEQYF
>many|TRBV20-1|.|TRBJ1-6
TGCAGTGCTGGGAGACAGCTAACAAATTCACCCCTCCACTTT
CSAGRQLTNSPLHF
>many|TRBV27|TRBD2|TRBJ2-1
TGTGCCAGCAGTTTTGGAGCGGGAGTTGGGGACAATGAGCAGTTCTTC
CASSFGAGVGDNEQFF
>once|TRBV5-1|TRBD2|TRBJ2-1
TGCGCCAGCAGTTCAGGGGAACCGGGACTAGCGGGACCCAATGAGCAGTTCTTC
CASSSGEPGLAGPNEQFF
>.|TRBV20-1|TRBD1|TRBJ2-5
TGCAGTGCCCCAGGGGGCTTCCCGGCGGGAGAGACCCAGTACTTC
CSAPGGFPAGETQYF
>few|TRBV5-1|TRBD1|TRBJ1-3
TGCGCCAGCAGCACCGGGACAGCCGGAAACACCATATATTTT
CASSTGTAGNTIYF
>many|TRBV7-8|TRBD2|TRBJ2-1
TGTGCCAGCAGCTTAGCGATCGATGCGGGAGAGGAGTTCTTC
CASSLAIDAGEEFF
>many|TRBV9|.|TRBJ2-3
TGTGCCAGCAGCGCCTTATCCCCGGGACACGGCACAGATACGCAGTATTTT
CASSALSPGHGTDTQYF
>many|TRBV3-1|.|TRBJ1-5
TGTGCCAGCAGCCAAGCTGGGAAAGGTCAGCCCCAGCATTTT
CASSQAGKGQPQHF
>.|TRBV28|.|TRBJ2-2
TGTGCCAGCAGTCAACATTCGAACACCGGGGAGCTGTTTTTT
CASSQHSNTGELFF